These 8 T cell receptor beta chains originate from one sample sequenced in a study of patients and donors after allogeneic stem cell transplantation. TCRdb re-derived calls from the RT-PCR reads in MiXCR, one entry per CDR3 protein. Of approximately 160,000 distinct CDR3 sequences in the sample, around 30% were seen once. Sequencing input: blood, either unsorted or a sorted T cell fraction (not recorded which). The receptors here all came from a human donor who was either an allogeneic HSCT recipient or a stem cell or donor lymphocyte infusion donor (not recorded which). It is not recorded whose cells these are; they may come from a transplant donor.

The chain is built from TRBV4-3 and TRBJ2-3, with D possibly matching TRBD1 (6 bases). The CDR3 consists of 14 residues. CDR1 is LGHNA and CDR2 is YSLEER in the germline V gene. Trimming pared 1 base from V and 4 bases from J, leaving 9 bases between. For the CDR3, the DNA is TGCGCCAGCAGCCAAGCGGACAGTGCAGATACGCAGTATTTT. Encoded protein: CASSQADSADTQYF.

In its sample, this clonotype was seen many times. The CDR3 DNA reads as TGTGCCAGCAGTTCGGGACCTGGCTATGGCTACACCTTC. Its translation: CASSSGPGYGYTF. The gene calls are TRBV12-3 or TRBV12-4 and TRBJ1-2, with D possibly being TRBD1 (5 bases). This CDR3 region has 13 residues. Trimming removed 4 bases from V and 4 bases from J, with 10 bases in between.

The genes are TRBV18 and TRBJ1-3; 8 nucleotides line up with TRBD1. The CDR3 is 17 amino acids. The V segment lost 1 base and the J segment 0 bases; nucleotides outside the gene matches: 5. Germline V gene data show CDR1 as KGHSH and CDR2 as LQKENI. The CDR3 loop reads CASSPRTGYLSGNTIYF. The CDR3 region has the DNA TGTGCCAGCTCACCACGGACAGGGTACCTCTCTGGAAACACCATATATTTT. The whole variable domain, remainder taken from reference TRBV18 and TRBJ1-3, is NAGVMQNPRHLVRRRGQEARLRCSPMKGHSHVYWYRQLPEEGLKFMVYLQKENIIDESGMPKERFSAEFPKEGPSILRIQQVVRGDSAAYFCASSPRTGYLSGNTIYFGEGSWLTVV.

DNA of the CDR3: TGCAGTGCTCTAGCGGGAGGTCCCTACGAGCAGTACTTC. It is translated as CSALAGGPYEQYF. The chain carries TRBV20-1 and TRBJ2-7; 11 bases are shared with TRBD2. This CDR3 has 13 amino acids. Germline V gives CDR1 DFQATT, CDR2 SNEGSKA (reference sequence). Losses at the gene ends were 5 bases for V and 2 bases for J; bases not matched to a gene: 2.

This clonotype was found a few times. The chain recombines TRBV30 with TRBJ2-5; weak D call: TRBD1 (6 bases). Deletions cut 4 bases from V and 5 bases from J, with 20 bases between. Germline-derived CDR1 and CDR2 are GTSNPN and SVGIG (reference sequence). This CDR3 region has 15 residues. The CDR3 nucleotides are TGTGCCTGGAACCCCCTAGCAGGGGAAGGGGAGACCCAGTACTTC. It translates to CAWNPLAGEGETQYF.

The chain employs TRBV20-1 and TRBJ2-7; 11 bases match TRBD2. This CDR3 has 14 amino acids. Germline V gene data show CDR1 as DFQATT and CDR2 as SNEGSKA (reference sequence). V trimming: 5 bases; J trimming: 4 bases; junction bases outside the gene matches: 7. DNA of the CDR3: TGCAGTGCTCCAAGGGCTAGCGGGAGGTACGAGCAGTACTTC. Translation gives CSAPRASGRYEQYF.

The J gene is TRBJ2-1, the V gene TRBV4-3; 7 bases align to TRBD2. The CDR3 runs to 18 residues. The J segment lost 2 bases and the V segment lost 1 base, leaving 11 bases of the junction unmatched. The germline CDR1 and CDR2 sequences are LGHNA and YSLEER. The CDR3 here is CASSQGLTGRGTYNEQFF. CDR3 bases: TGCGCCAGCAGCCAAGGCCTCACTGGGCGGGGGACCTACAATGAGCAGTTCTTC.

In its sample, this clonotype was seen many times. This chain connects TRBV7-2 to TRBJ1-2, with TRBD1 identical over 8 bases. With 5 bases clipped from V and 0 bases from J, the junction kept 5 bases outside the gene matches. The CDR3 has 15 residues. Germline CDR1 reads SGHTA; CDR2 reads FQGNSA. CDR3 residues: CASSPGQAANYGYTF. CDR3 in DNA: TGTGCCAGCAGCCCGGGACAGGCTGCTAACTATGGCTACACCTTC.